Presented here are 24 T cell receptor beta chains from one specimen sequenced in a study of T cells in localized non-small cell lung cancer. Sequenced by immunoSEQ multiplex PCR; TCRdb stores in-frame clones only, minus some. The table shows about 3,100 clones, with about 31% occurring only once. The material sequenced was lung tumor tissue, taken before any cancer treatment. These receptors were taken from a woman aged 35-75 years with stage I squamous cell lung carcinoma.

This clone was seen a few times. The rearrangement joins TRBV18 to TRBJ1-1; TRBD1 matches 8 bases. Germline loops: CDR1 KGHSH, CDR2 LQKENI. The CDR3 consists of 16 residues. The trim removed 1 base at V and 0 bases at J, leaving 4 bases unmatched. In nucleotides, the CDR3 is TGTGCCAGCTCACCACGGACAGGGAGCATGAACACTGAAGCTTTCTTT. It yields the protein CASSPRTGSMNTEAFF. Based on the CDR3 plus reference TRBV18 and TRBJ1-1, the full variable domain is NAGVMQNPRHLVRRRGQEARLRCSPMKGHSHVYWYRQLPEEGLKFMVYLQKENIIDESGMPKERFSAEFPKEGPSILRIQQVVRGDSAAYFCASSPRTGSMNTEAFFGQGTRLTVV.

A few counts support this clone. This sequence joins TRBV2 and TRBJ1-2, with no clear D. Germline CDR1 SNHLY, CDR2 FYNNEI. Between the trimmed V and J ends, which lost 6 bases and 4 bases, there was a span of 12 bases. The CDR3 is made up of 13 amino acids. The CDR3 is CASSPEGLYGYTF. CDR3 nucleotides: TGTGCCAGCAGCCCCGAGGGCCTCTATGGCTACACCTTC.

In this sample, this clone turned up a few times. The chain employs TRBV6-8 and TRBJ2-7; TRBD1 matches 7 bases. V shed 4 bases and J 4 bases; nucleotides not matched to a gene: 7. This CDR3 is built from 14 residues. Germline lookup yields CDR1 MNHGY and CDR2 SAAAGT. CDR3 region: CASSSRQGGYEQYF. CDR3 bases: TGTGCCAGCAGTTCGCGACAGGGTGGATACGAGCAGTACTTC.

This clone was seen a handful of times. The V gene is TRBV11-3, the J gene TRBJ2-6; D gene uncertain. V gave up 6 bases and J gave up 1 base, with 10 bases separating them. This CDR3 comprises 15 residues. CDR1 SGHNT and CDR2 YENEEA come from the germline V gene. Written as DNA, the CDR3 is TGTGCCAGCAGTTCGGAACGATCTGGGGCCAACGTCCTGACTTTC. Protein: CASSSERSGANVLTF.

This clone showed up just a few times. The V and J genes are TRBV6-8 and TRBJ1-2; 9 nucleotides line up with TRBD1. Germline CDR1 MNHGY, CDR2 SAAAGT. This CDR3 is built from 13 residues. V was pared by 5 bases and J by 5 bases, with 3 bases of the junction left unmatched. CDR3 sequence (DNA): TGTGCCAGCAGTGGGGACAGGGAATATGGCTACACCTTC. This codes for CASSGDREYGYTF.

The chain combines TRBV28 with TRBJ1-5, with TRBD1 as a possible D gene (5 bases). Germline V gene lookup returns CDR1 MDHEN and CDR2 SYDVKM. The CDR3 is made up of 17 amino acids. V lost 6 bases and J 3 bases, leaving 21 bases between the germline ends. This chain's CDR3 is CASSPVRGRIYNQPQHF. The CDR3 region has the DNA TGTGCCAGCAGCCCTGTGAGGGGACGAATATACAATCAGCCCCAGCATTTT. The full variable domain, in which reference TRBV28 and TRBJ1-5 provide the parts outside the CDR3, is DVKVTQSSRYLVKRTGEKVFLECVQDMDHENMFWYRQDPGLGLRLIYFSYDVKMKEKGDIPEGYSVSREKKERFSLILESASTNQTSMYLCASSPVRGRIYNQPQHFGDGTRLSIL.

This clone was recorded at least ten times. V is TRBV11-3 and J is TRBJ1-2; 10 bases fit TRBD1. The length of the CDR3 is 16 residues. Trimming took 5 bases from V and 3 from J; bases not matched to a gene: 9. Germline CDR1 is SGHNT and CDR2 is YENEEA. CDR3 protein: CASSAGTGVQYYGYTF. The CDR3, as DNA: TGTGCCAGCAGCGCCGGGACAGGGGTCCAATACTATGGCTACACCTTC.

This clone is large. The V call is TRBV4-1, the J call TRBJ2-7; D is ambiguous. The germline CDR1 and CDR2 sequences are MGHRA and YSYEKL. Trimming left V 4 bases short and J 3 bases short, with 10 bases between. The CDR3 consists of 13 residues. CDR3 amino acids: CASSPDPFYEQYF. The CDR3 nucleotides are TGCGCCAGCAGCCCGGATCCTTTCTACGAGCAGTACTTC.

This clone was found a few times. The chain uses TRBV30 and TRBJ1-3; a possible D gene is TRBD1 (5 bases). Trimming took 2 bases from V and 0 from J, leaving 14 bases between them. The CDR3 covers 16 residues. CDR1 is GTSNPN and CDR2 is SVGIG in the germline V gene (reference sequence). CDR3 in amino acids: CAWSSPGESSGNTIYF. The DNA for the CDR3 is TGTGCCTGGAGTTCCCCGGGGGAGAGCTCTGGAAACACCATATATTTT. Supplemented by reference TRBV30 and TRBJ1-3, the full variable domain reads SQTIHQWPATLVQPVGSPLSLECTVEGTSNPNLYWYRQAAGRGLQLLFYSVGIGQISSEVPQNLSASRPQDRQFILSSKKLLLSDSGFYLCAWSSPGESSGNTIYFGEGSWLTVV.

V is TRBV11-3 and J is TRBJ2-2; 7 nucleotides align to TRBD2. The CDR3 spans 17 residues. Germline values: CDR1 SGHNT, CDR2 YENEEA. Trimming cost V 4 bases and J 5 bases; bases outside gene matches: 13. This chain's CDR3 is CASSYLQGGVGTGELFF. In DNA form, the CDR3 reads TGTGCCAGCAGCTACCTCCAGGGAGGGGTCGGAACCGGGGAGCTGTTTTTT.

V gene TRBV18 combines with J gene TRBJ2-6; D is possibly TRBD1 (5 bases). The CDR3 covers 17 residues. Germline V CDR1 and CDR2: KGHSH, LQKENI. Trimming shortened V by 2 bases and J by 0 bases, and 11 bases separated the two germline ends. CDR3 sequence: CASSPRADISGANVLTF. CDR3 bases: TGTGCCAGCTCACCAAGGGCGGACATCTCTGGGGCCAACGTCCTGACTTTC.

This clone was detected only a few times. The chain couples TRBV6-8 to TRBJ2-2; weak D call: TRBD2 (6 bases). The V and J ends lost 7 bases and 1 base respectively, with 16 bases between them. The germline V gene encodes CDR1 MNHGY and CDR2 SAAAGT. This CDR3 has 16 residues. This CDR3 reads CASKTGSRRNTGELFF. CDR3 coding DNA: TGTGCCAGCAAGACCGGGAGTCGGCGGAACACCGGGGAGCTGTTTTTT.

This clone was counted a few times. The chain combines TRBV14 with TRBJ1-1; D possibly corresponds to TRBD1 (5 bases). This CDR3 contains 16 residues. Trimming took off 2 bases at V and 1 base at J, with 14 bases between the two ends. Looked up from germline, CDR1 is SGHDN and CDR2 is FVKESK. The CDR3 reads CASSQYQGHQNTEAFF. CDR3 nucleotides: TGTGCCAGCAGCCAATATCAAGGACACCAGAACACTGAAGCTTTCTTT.

The chain has TRBV30 and TRBJ2-3; the D is unclear. The V end lost 4 bases, the J end lost 1 base, and 12 bases lay between the germline ends. The V gene's germline CDR1 is GTSNPN and CDR2 SVGIG (reference sequence). The CDR3 covers 14 residues. The CDR3 DNA sequence: TGTGCCTGGACTCCTGTATGGGGCACAGATACGCAGTATTTT. Translating it yields CAWTPVWGTDTQYF.

This clone was detected a few times. This chain joins TRBV5-1 and TRBJ2-7; D possibly corresponds to TRBD2 (5 bases). Trimming removed 0 bases from V and 0 bases from J, with 10 bases in between. Germline V gene sequence: CDR1 SGHRS, CDR2 YFSETQ. The CDR3 is 15 amino acids. The CDR3 sequence: CASSLDSTSSYEQYF. DNA for the CDR3: TGCGCCAGCAGCTTGGACAGCACTAGCTCCTACGAGCAGTACTTC. The entire variable domain, with the rest obtained from reference TRBV5-1 and TRBJ2-7, is as follows: KAGVTQTPRYLIKTRGQQVTLSCSPISGHRSVSWYQQTPGQGLQFLFEYFSETQRNKGNFPGRFSGRQFSNSRSEMNVSTLELGDSALYLCASSLDSTSSYEQYFGPGTRLTVT.

J is TRBJ2-3 and V is TRBV28; D is perhaps TRBD1 or TRBD2 (6 bases each). Looked up from germline, CDR1 is MDHEN and CDR2 is SYDVKM. The germline V and J ends were trimmed by 3 bases and 0 bases, with 10 bases remaining between them. The CDR3 extends over 15 amino acids. This chain's CDR3 is CASSFGGGSTDTQYF. CDR3 nucleotide sequence: TGTGCCAGCAGTTTTGGAGGGGGGAGCACAGATACGCAGTATTTT.

V usage is TRBV6-8 and J usage is TRBJ1-5; no reliable D call. The V gene lost 5 bases and the J gene lost 8 bases, with 13 bases spanning the gap. Germline assignment: CDR1 MNHGY and CDR2 SAAAGT. The length of the CDR3 is 13 residues. CDR3 region: CASSAGVEKPQHF. CDR3 DNA sequence: TGTGCCAGCAGTGCTGGGGTTGAGAAGCCCCAGCATTTT.

The genes are TRBV19 and TRBJ2-1, with D possibly matching TRBD1 (6 bases). In germline, CDR1 is LNHDA, CDR2 SQIVND (reference sequence). The CDR3 is 15 amino acids. Trimming took off 5 bases at V and 3 bases at J, with 14 bases between the two ends. The CDR3 loop is CASSRTVDDYNEQFF. CDR3 in DNA: TGTGCCAGTAGTCGGACAGTTGATGACTACAATGAGCAGTTCTTC.

This clone was observed a handful of times. The chain is built from TRBV6-8 and TRBJ1-5; no reliable D call. The germline V gene has CDR1 MNHGY and CDR2 SAAAGT. The CDR3 sequence is 16 residues long. V shed 2 bases and J shed 3 bases, with 14 bases lying between them. The CDR3 DNA is TGTGCCAGCAGTTACCCACTAGGGCGAGACAATCAGCCCCAGCATTTT. It yields the protein CASSYPLGRDNQPQHF.

This clone was counted between two and nine times. This chain joins TRBV11-3 and TRBJ2-3, with D perhaps TRBD2 (5 bases). This CDR3 comprises 14 residues. The germline V gene has CDR1 SGHNT and CDR2 YENEEA. Trimming left V 5 bases short and J 3 bases short, with 12 bases between. The chain's CDR3 is CASSPDSRTDTQYF. Written as DNA, the CDR3 is TGTGCCAGCAGCCCGGACTCCCGTACAGATACGCAGTATTTT.

The chain couples TRBV6-8 to TRBJ2-2; 7 bases line up with TRBD2. The CDR3 is 15 amino acids. J lost 7 bases, V lost 2 bases, and 7 bases had no gene match. Germline V lookup: CDR1 MNHGY, CDR2 SAAAGT. CDR3 DNA sequence: TGTGCCAGCAGTTACACTAGCGAGAGTAGCGGGGAGCTGTTTTTT. It is translated as CASSYTSESSGELFF.

On this clone itself: A junction boundary mismatches the germline segment, possibly from a read error. The chain recombines TRBV6-4 with TRBJ2-7; the D is unclear. Germline V gene lookup returns CDR1 MRHNA and CDR2 SNTAGT. This CDR3 is built from 11 residues. This CDR3 reads CAISELYEQYF. The CDR3 coding sequence is TGTGCCATCAGTGAGTTATACGAGCAGTACTTC.

V gene TRBV18 combines with J gene TRBJ1-1, with 7 bases that match TRBD1. CDR1 and CDR2 from the germline V gene are KGHSH and LQKENI. Trimming took 4 bases from V and 1 from J; bases not matched to a gene: 6. The CDR3 extends over 15 amino acids. The CDR3 protein is CASSLTGEGNTEAFF. Written as DNA, the CDR3 is TGTGCCAGCTCACTCACAGGGGAAGGGAACACTGAAGCTTTCTTT.

This clone has a single count. V gene TRBV18 combines with J gene TRBJ2-7; a possible D gene is TRBD1 (7 bases). The CDR3 is 14 residues long. Per the germline V gene, CDR1 is KGHSH and CDR2 is LQKENI. Trimming took 4 bases from V and 2 from J, leaving 12 bases between them. CDR3 protein: CASSRAGGTYEQYF. CDR3 bases: TGTGCCAGCTCACGGGCAGGGGGGACCTACGAGCAGTACTTC. Complete variable domain (other parts from reference TRBV18 and TRBJ2-7): NAGVMQNPRHLVRRRGQEARLRCSPMKGHSHVYWYRQLPEEGLKFMVYLQKENIIDESGMPKERFSAEFPKEGPSILRIQQVVRGDSAAYFCASSRAGGTYEQYFGPGTRLTVT.